This T cell receptor beta chain was captured by sequencing in a study of shared clonotypes between healthy human individuals. In this sample, this clone turned up many times. Clones were read by immunoSEQ multiplex PCR, and TCRdb kept only the in-frame ones, dropping some. The sample shows around 500,000 clones, over 60% of them seen only once. This clonotype was sampled from a woman aged 40 to 50 in good health. Some clones in this sample may be carry-over from other donors' samples. The sequencing input was PBMCs.

This CDR3 is CASSLGTGGNQPQHF. The CDR3 DNA is TGTGCCAGCAGCTTGGGGACAGGGGGCAATCAGCCCCAGCATTTT. This rearrangement joins TRBV5-8 to TRBJ1-5, with 9 bases lining up with TRBD1. Unmatched junction bases numbered 0, after V lost 0 bases and J lost 2 bases. The CDR3 is 15 residues long. Germline V gene data show CDR1 as SGHTS and CDR2 as YDEGEE.